This T cell receptor (beta chain) derives from a study of type 1 and type 2 diabetes patients. Study-level background: Participants included type 1 and type 2 diabetes patients plus nondiabetic controls. CD4+ or CD8+ T cells were positively selected from PBMCs with microbeads.

The PCR template was genomic DNA. A primer set of 30 forward and 13 reverse primers amplified the CDR3. TCRdb redid the calling of the multiplex PCR reads with MiXCR, one entry per CDR3 protein. This sample has 270,000 or so distinct CDR3 sequences, with roughly 48% found just once. Germline V gene lookup returns CDR1 SNHLY and CDR2 FYNNEI. The CDR3 runs to 16 residues. Trimming took off 6 bases at V and 5 bases at J, with 23 bases between the two ends. This chain links TRBV2 with TRBJ2-7, with D uncertain. The origin of this receptor is a man aged 18 to 30 with type 2 diabetes. Source material: peripheral blood mononuclear cells (PBMCs). CDR3 in amino acids: CASSLVAGPLYNEQYF. Here the CDR3 DNA reads TGTGCCAGCAGCTTAGTGGCAGGACCTTTGTACAACGAGCAGTACTTC.